Each of the 25 T cell receptor beta chains below was sequenced from the same sample in a study of blood T cell repertoires in COVID-19. The method was immunoSEQ multiplex PCR; TCRdb's version includes in-frame clones alone and lacks a portion of them. This sample has about 220,000 clones, with over 75% found just once. Sample: peripheral blood. All receptors come from a human donor in a cohort sampled during active COVID-19.

The V and J genes are TRBV11-3 and TRBJ2-5; TRBD1 matches at 10 bases. CDR1 SGHNT and CDR2 YENEEA come from the germline V gene. J gave up 1 base and V 5 bases, and 13 bases lay outside the gene matches. CDR3 size: 18 residues. DNA of the CDR3: TGTGCCAGCAGCAGCCTTCCACAGACAGGGGGCTTCCAAGAGACCCAGTACTTC. This sequence encodes CASSSLPQTGGFQETQYF.

The chain has TRBV7-2 and TRBJ2-7, with TRBD2 matching 8 bases. J was trimmed by 0 bases and V by 9 bases; bases with no gene match: 7. Germline V lookup: CDR1 SGHTA, CDR2 FQGNSA. The CDR3 is made up of 14 amino acids. The CDR3 nucleotides are TGTGCCAGTGAGGACGGGGGGGGCTCCTACGAGCAGTACTTC. The encoded protein is CASEDGGGSYEQYF.

The chain carries TRBV24-1 and TRBJ1-5, with D possibly TRBD1 on 6 matching bases. This CDR3 spans 13 amino acids. Trimming cost V 3 bases and J 7 bases, with 9 bases left between them. From germline, CDR1 is KGHDR and CDR2 SFDVKD. The CDR3 DNA is TGTGCCACCAGTGATCCGGGGGGCCAGCCCCAGCATTTT. Translation: CATSDPGGQPQHF.

Here the CDR3 DNA reads TGTGCCAGCAGCGTAGGGAGCTTACGCTCTGGGGCCAACGTCCTGACTTTC. Protein product: CASSVGSLRSGANVLTF. The chain employs TRBV9 and TRBJ2-6, with D unresolved. V lost 0 bases, J lost 0 bases, and 10 bases lay in between. This CDR3 region has 17 residues. The germline gives CDR1 SGDLS, CDR2 YYNGEE.

The chain is built from TRBV5-1 and TRBJ1-4; unclear D gene. The V and J ends lost 0 bases and 0 bases respectively, with 6 bases between them. From germline, CDR1 is SGHRS and CDR2 YFSETQ. The CDR3 is 15 amino acids. CDR3 sequence: CASSLDSTTNEKLFF. The CDR3 region has the DNA TGCGCCAGCAGCTTGGACAGTACAACTAATGAAAAACTGTTTTTT. The full variable domain, with the rest looked up from reference TRBV5-1 and TRBJ1-4, is KAGVTQTPRYLIKTRGQQVTLSCSPISGHRSVSWYQQTPGQGLQFLFEYFSETQRNKGNFPGRFSGRQFSNSRSEMNVSTLELGDSALYLCASSLDSTTNEKLFFGSGTQLSVL.

The chain carries TRBV19 and TRBJ2-2, with D perhaps TRBD1 (6 bases). The germline CDR1 and CDR2 sequences are LNHDA and SQIVND (reference sequence). The ends were cut back, 11 bases at V and 3 bases at J, with 19 bases in the middle. The CDR3 is 15 amino acids. CDR3 residues: CAGGKQGDDTGELFF. CDR3 DNA: TGTGCCGGGGGAAAACAGGGAGACGACACCGGGGAGCTGTTTTTT.

The V and J genes are TRBV7-2 and TRBJ2-3, with TRBD1 as a possible D gene (7 bases). The CDR3 has 15 amino acids. V lost 6 bases and J lost 4, with 17 bases in between. CDR1 SGHTA and CDR2 FQGNSA come from the germline V gene. This CDR3 is CASRQGGIEADTQYF. CDR3 sequence (DNA): TGTGCCAGCAGGCAGGGGGGCATTGAGGCAGATACGCAGTATTTT. The full variable domain, rest sourced from reference TRBV7-2 and TRBJ2-3, is GAGVSQSPSNKVTEKGKDVELRCDPISGHTALYWYRQSLGQGLEFLIYFQGNSAPDKSGLPSDRFSAERTGGSVSTLTIQRTQQEDSAVYLCASRQGGIEADTQYFGPGTRLTVL.

The CDR3 protein is CASSPGLVLDTQYF. The CDR3 DNA reads as TGTGCCAGCAGCCCTGGACTGGTTTTAGATACGCAGTATTTT. The chain has TRBV5-8 and TRBJ2-3, with D maybe TRBD2 (5 bases). Germline-derived CDR1 and CDR2 are SGHTS and YDEGEE. CDR3 size: 14 residues. V lost 4 bases and J lost 5, with 14 bases in between.

The chain uses TRBV3-1 (or the pseudogene TRBV3-2) and TRBJ2-7; TRBD2 is a possible D gene (6 bases). Deletions cut 1 base from V and 7 bases from J, with 11 bases between. The germline gives CDR1 LGHDT, CDR2 YNNKEL (reference sequence). This CDR3 region has 13 residues. CDR3 in amino acids: CASSQAARGEQYF. CDR3 coding DNA: TGTGCCAGCAGCCAAGCGGCCCGGGGGGAGCAGTACTTC.

This clone was found once. V and J are TRBV10-3 and TRBJ1-6; a weak D match, TRBD1 (6 bases). Germline CDR1 reads ENHRY; CDR2 reads SYGVKD. The CDR3 has 15 residues. Trimming shortened V by 5 bases and J by 1 base, and 9 bases separated the two germline ends. CDR3 in DNA: TGTGCCATCAGTCAAGGGGGATCCTATAATTCACCCCTCCACTTT. It encodes CAISQGGSYNSPLHF.

This clone was seen only once. The V and J genes are TRBV6-2 or TRBV6-3 and TRBJ1-2; D gene uncertain. Between the trimmed V and J ends, which lost 2 bases and 4 bases, there was a span of 23 bases. The CDR3 contains 18 residues. In germline, CDR1 is MNHEY, CDR2 SVGEGT. This CDR3 reads CASSYEFRTARILYGYTF. CDR3 DNA sequence: TGTGCCAGCAGTTACGAGTTCCGTACAGCCCGTATCCTCTATGGCTACACCTTC.

The chain recombines TRBV6-5 with TRBJ1-1, with D unclear. Germline V CDR1 and CDR2: MNHEY, SVGAGI. Trimming left V 0 bases short and J 5 bases short, with 16 bases between. The CDR3 is made up of 16 amino acids. This CDR3 reads CASSYSREPGGTEAFF. In DNA form, the CDR3 reads TGTGCCAGCAGTTACTCGAGGGAACCCGGTGGGACTGAAGCTTTCTTT.

The rearrangement uses TRBV27 and TRBJ1-5; possibly TRBD1 for D (6 bases). Trimming took 0 bases from V and 2 from J, leaving 8 bases between them. The CDR3 contains 15 residues. Germline V gene lookup returns CDR1 MNHEY and CDR2 SMNVEV (reference sequence). The chain's CDR3 is CASSLSNRGNQPQHF. The CDR3, as DNA: TGTGCCAGCAGTTTATCGAACAGGGGCAATCAGCCCCAGCATTTT.

This clone has at least ten counts. This chain joins TRBV2 and TRBJ2-2; D remains unclear. The V and J ends lost 7 bases and 1 base respectively, with 10 bases between them. The V gene's germline CDR1 is SNHLY and CDR2 FYNNEI. The CDR3 sequence is 14 residues long. CDR3 sequence (DNA): TGTGCCAGCAAGCCTCAGGAGAACACCGGGGAGCTGTTTTTT. Encoded protein: CASKPQENTGELFF.

The CDR3 loop reads CASSRQTDLAKNIQYF. Written as DNA, the CDR3 is TGTGCCAGCAGCCGACAGACCGATCTAGCCAAAAACATTCAGTACTTC. V and J are TRBV11-1 and TRBJ2-4; D possibly corresponds to TRBD1 (5 bases). The CDR3 spans 16 residues. The germline gives CDR1 SGHAT, CDR2 FQDESV (reference sequence). With 5 bases removed from V and 0 bases from J, the gap between germline ends came to 14 bases.

The V call is TRBV10-3, the J call TRBJ2-2; the D is unclear. This CDR3 comprises 14 residues. V lost 4 bases and J 1 base, leaving 7 bases between the germline ends. Per the germline V gene, CDR1 is ENHRY and CDR2 is SYGVKD. The CDR3 sequence: CAISADMNTGELFF. Here the CDR3 DNA reads TGTGCCATCAGTGCAGACATGAACACCGGGGAGCTGTTTTTT.

This chain joins TRBV6-1 and TRBJ2-1; 7 bases match TRBD2. Germline CDR1 and CDR2: MNHNS and SASEGT. The trim removed 2 bases at V and 2 bases at J, leaving 3 bases unmatched. The CDR3 loop spans 15 amino acids. CDR3 nucleotide sequence: TGTGCCAGCAGTGAACCGGCGGGAGCCTACAATGAGCAGTTCTTC. This codes for CASSEPAGAYNEQFF.

This sequence joins TRBV19 and TRBJ1-2; weak D call: TRBD1 (5 bases). Trimming left V 10 bases short and J 4 bases short, with 13 bases between. Germline V CDR1 and CDR2: LNHDA, SQIVND (reference sequence). The CDR3 has 12 residues. CDR3 in amino acids: CATMWGGYGYTF. In nucleotides, the CDR3 is TGTGCCACCATGTGGGGCGGCTATGGCTACACCTTC.

The V call is TRBV30, the J call TRBJ2-7, with 7 bases identical to TRBD1. CDR3 size: 15 residues. Germline CDR1 reads GTSNPN; CDR2 reads SVGIG (reference sequence). V dropped 1 base and J dropped 3; count of bases not matched to a gene: 9. The CDR3 is CAWSGGTEPLYEQYF. CDR3 coding DNA: TGTGCCTGGAGTGGAGGGACAGAACCCCTCTACGAGCAGTACTTC.

The chain employs TRBV7-2 and TRBJ2-5; no reliable D call. V lost 2 bases, J lost 1 base, and 5 bases lay in between. The CDR3 runs to 13 residues. In germline, CDR1 is SGHTA, CDR2 FQGNSA. The CDR3 coding sequence is TGTGCCAGCAGCTTAACTCTCCAAGAGACCCAGTACTTC. As protein: CASSLTLQETQYF.

This clone has only one observation. The chain links TRBV28 to TRBJ1-2, with D possibly TRBD1 on 6 matching bases. V lost 4 bases and J 5 bases, leaving 14 bases between the germline ends. Germline values: CDR1 MDHEN, CDR2 SYDVKM. The CDR3 sequence is 14 residues long. CDR3: CASSSGGALYGYTF. The CDR3 nucleotides read TGTGCCAGCAGTTCTGGGGGGGCCTTATATGGCTACACCTTC.

The chain has TRBV16 and TRBJ1-1; a weak D match, TRBD1 (5 bases). Trimming removed 4 bases from V and 2 bases from J, with 11 bases in between. The CDR3 contains 14 residues. Germline CDR1 is KGHSY and CDR2 is FQNENV. In DNA form, the CDR3 reads TGTGCCAGCAGCCCAGGGCCCCGAAACACTGAAGCTTTCTTT. Translated: CASSPGPRNTEAFF.

The chain recombines TRBV10-2 with TRBJ2-1; D not resolved. CDR3 length equals 12 residues. CDR1 WSHSY and CDR2 SAAADI come from the germline V gene. Trimming removed 6 bases at V and 5 bases at J, with 8 bases between. CDR3 nucleotide sequence: TGCGCCAGCAGCGGTTTTAACAATGAGCAGTTCTTC. Translation gives CASSGFNNEQFF.

The chain couples TRBV11-2 to TRBJ2-1, with 7 bases lining up with TRBD1. The CDR3 covers 15 residues. V was clipped by 8 bases and J by 5 bases; unmatched bases: 12. Germline lookup yields CDR1 SGHAT and CDR2 FQNNGV. The CDR3 loop is CASLHYSDRDNEQFF. The CDR3 DNA reads as TGTGCCAGCCTCCACTATTCTGACAGGGACAATGAGCAGTTCTTC.

The chain employs TRBV4-1 and TRBJ1-5, with TRBD1 matching over 9 bases. The CDR3 length is 16 residues. Germline V gene data show CDR1 as MGHRA and CDR2 as YSYEKL. V shed 5 bases, J shed 2 bases, and the junction held 7 bases outside the gene matches. Here the CDR3 reads CASSTRQGVGNQPQHF. The CDR3, as DNA: TGCGCCAGCAGCACTCGACAGGGGGTGGGCAATCAGCCCCAGCATTTT.